A single sample gave rise to the 5 T cell receptor beta chains below, sequenced in a study of T cells after yellow fever vaccination. In TCRdb, the 5' RACE reads were re-called with MiXCR into one record per CDR3 protein. The repertoire holds about 340,000 distinct CDR3 sequences, approximately 3.9% seen once, with roughly a quarter in the top ten. This sample comprised PBMCs, obtained 5 days after the yellow fever booster vaccination. Receptor source: a man between 18 and 29 years old who received the YFV17D yellow fever vaccine.

This clonotype was found many times. This chain connects TRBV6-2 or TRBV6-3 to TRBJ2-3; tentatively, D is TRBD2 (6 bases). The V gene lost 2 bases and the J gene lost 5 bases, with 11 bases spanning the gap. Germline V CDR1 and CDR2: MNHEY, SVGEGT. The CDR3 has 14 residues. The chain's CDR3 is CASSYLEGQDTQYF. The CDR3 nucleotides read TGTGCCAGCAGTTACCTGGAGGGTCAAGATACGCAGTATTTT.

The chain recombines TRBV5-5 with TRBJ1-2; D uncertain. CDR3 size: 12 residues. Trimming stripped 5 bases from V and 3 bases from J, with 8 bases between. The germline V gene encodes CDR1 SGHKS and CDR2 YYEKEE (reference sequence). In nucleotides, the CDR3 is TGTGCCAGCAGTGGACGGCACTATGGCTACACCTTC. Amino acids: CASSGRHYGYTF.

This clonotype was recorded a few times. The chain combines TRBV11-2 with TRBJ2-3; D is possibly TRBD2 (6 bases). V was cut by 0 bases and J by 3 bases, with 16 bases left in between. CDR3 length: 17 residues. Germline CDR1 reads SGHAT; CDR2 reads FQNNGV. CDR3 nucleotide sequence: TGTGCCAGCAGCTTAGATCCCCGCGGGGCAGAGACAGATACGCAGTATTTT. It yields the protein CASSLDPRGAETDTQYF. Variable domain in full (rest from reference TRBV11-2 and TRBJ2-3): EAGVAQSPRYKIIEKRQSVAFWCNPISGHATLYWYQQILGQGPKLLIQFQNNGVVDDSQLPKDRFSAERLKGVDSTLKIQPAKLEDSAVYLCASSLDPRGAETDTQYFGPGTRLTVL.

The chain carries TRBV20-1 and TRBJ1-1; D uncertain. Germline CDR1 reads DFQATT; CDR2 reads SNEGSKA (reference sequence). V lost 3 bases and J 3 bases, leaving 14 bases between the germline ends. CDR3 size: 14 residues. The CDR3 DNA follows: TGCAGTGCTAGTAATGGAGGCGGGGACACTGAAGCTTTCTTT. It translates to CSASNGGGDTEAFF.

V and J are TRBV27 and TRBJ1-1; 7 bases map to TRBD1. This CDR3 region has 15 residues. CDR1 MNHEY and CDR2 SMNVEV come from the germline V gene (reference sequence). With 6 bases clipped from V and 0 bases from J, the junction kept 7 bases outside the gene matches. CDR3 region: CASSPKTGMNTEAFF. CDR3 nucleotide sequence: TGTGCCAGCAGCCCTAAGACAGGGATGAACACTGAAGCTTTCTTT.